A single sample gave rise to the 10 T cell receptor beta chains below, sequenced in a study of cytomegalovirus exposure and HLA in healthy donors. PCR involved 60 Vbeta and 13 Jbeta primers. Produced via immunoSEQ multiplex PCR; TCRdb's table is partial and in-frame only. The sample has 120,000 or so clones, around three quarters seen once. The specimen was PBMCs. The receptors were gathered from a female donor in good health and CMV-seronegative.

The CDR3 here is CASSLGQGVNTGELFF. The DNA for the CDR3 is TGCGCCAGCAGCTTGGGACAGGGGGTTAACACCGGGGAGCTGTTTTTT. This chain connects TRBV5-1 to TRBJ2-2; 9 nucleotides agree with TRBD1. This CDR3 is 16 amino acids long. Germline V gives CDR1 SGHRS, CDR2 YFSETQ. The V segment lost 0 bases and the J segment 2 bases; nucleotides outside the gene matches: 2. Complete variable domain (other parts from reference TRBV5-1 and TRBJ2-2): KAGVTQTPRYLIKTRGQQVTLSCSPISGHRSVSWYQQTPGQGLQFLFEYFSETQRNKGNFPGRFSGRQFSNSRSEMNVSTLELGDSALYLCASSLGQGVNTGELFFGEGSRLTVL.

This chain links TRBV5-6 with TRBJ2-7, with 8 positions matching TRBD1. The germline V gene has CDR1 SGHDT and CDR2 YYEEEE. The CDR3 contains 15 residues. V trimming: 2 bases; J trimming: 3 bases; junction bases outside the gene matches: 7. In DNA form, the CDR3 reads TGTGCCAGCAGCTTACCGGACAGGGTTAACTACGAGCAGTACTTC. Its protein product is CASSLPDRVNYEQYF.

This sequence joins TRBV11-2 and TRBJ2-7; D perhaps matches TRBD2 (5 bases). Trimming stripped 5 bases from V and 7 bases from J, with 15 bases between. This CDR3 comprises 13 residues. From germline, CDR1 is SGHAT and CDR2 FQNNGV. CDR3 protein: CASSPPSRGEQYF. CDR3 DNA: TGTGCCAGCAGCCCCCCCAGCCGGGGAGAGCAGTACTTC.

The gene calls are TRBV5-1 and TRBJ1-1; D uncertain. Per germline, CDR1 SGHRS and CDR2 YFSETQ. Trimming took 3 bases from V and 2 from J, leaving 14 bases between them. This CDR3 has 15 amino acids. CDR3 nucleotides: TGCGCCAGCAGCTCAACTGACGCGGTAAACACTGAAGCTTTCTTT. Its protein is CASSSTDAVNTEAFF.

The chain couples TRBV27 to TRBJ1-2, with 9 bases fitting TRBD1. The germline V gene encodes CDR1 MNHEY and CDR2 SMNVEV (reference sequence). The CDR3 is made up of 14 amino acids. The V and J ends lost 5 bases and 5 bases, in that order; junction bases with no gene match: 6. The CDR3 region has the DNA TGTGCCAGCAGTCCCTCCGGGACAGGGTATGGCTACACCTTC. Amino acids: CASSPSGTGYGYTF.

The V call is TRBV4-1, the J call TRBJ2-7, with 8 bases identical to TRBD1. CDR3 length equals 14 residues. Germline V gene lookup returns CDR1 MGHRA and CDR2 YSYEKL. V trimming: 4 bases; J trimming: 6 bases; junction bases outside the gene matches: 8. CDR3 region: CASSPGQGLFEQYF. The CDR3 DNA reads TGCGCCAGCAGCCCCGGACAGGGTTTGTTCGAGCAGTACTTC.

The genes are TRBV23-1 and TRBJ2-2; 8 bases are shared with TRBD1. TRBV23-1 is an ORF for which the function is uncertain. The trim removed 3 bases at V and 7 bases at J, leaving 7 bases unmatched. There are 15 residues in the CDR3. The CDR3 loop is CASSHCQGADGELFF. CDR3 nucleotide sequence: TGCGCCAGCAGTCATTGCCAGGGGGCGGACGGGGAGCTGTTTTTT.

The chain carries TRBV18 and TRBJ1-1; TRBD1 might be the D (6 bases). CDR3 size: 14 residues. Germline V gene lookup returns CDR1 KGHSH and CDR2 LQKENI. V lost 4 bases and J lost 5, with 14 bases in between. CDR3 nucleotide sequence: TGTGCCAGCTCACAGGGGGGAGGGTCTACTGAAGCTTTCTTT. Its translation is CASSQGGGSTEAFF.

The rearrangement links TRBV29-1 to TRBJ2-4, with 8 bases fitting TRBD1. J lost 7 bases, V lost 6 bases, and 5 bases had no gene match. The CDR3 is made up of 12 amino acids. Germline values: CDR1 SQVTM, CDR2 ANQGSEA. DNA of the CDR3: TGCAGCGTGCAGACAGGGGATAACATTCAGTACTTC. This encodes CSVQTGDNIQYF.

This clone was counted a single time. V is TRBV6-5 and J is TRBJ2-7, with TRBD1 matching over 8 bases. Germline V gene lookup returns CDR1 MNHEY and CDR2 SVGAGI. The CDR3 has 14 amino acids. V was clipped by 6 bases and J by 7 bases; unmatched bases: 11. CDR3 region: CASSRTQGAGEQYF. The CDR3 nucleotides read TGTGCCAGCAGCCGTACCCAGGGGGCAGGGGAGCAGTACTTC.